One sample yielded the 7 T cell receptor beta chains listed below, sequenced in a study of Ad26.COV2.S vaccination and SARS-CoV-2 variants. Documented treatment: about 20 received Ad26.COV2.S at low or high dose, single or two shots; several received placebo; per-sample allocation not given. Day 63 following the first vaccine or placebo injection was when the samples were taken. The repertoire was sequenced with immunoSEQ multiplex PCR; TCRdb's copy has only in-frame clones and lacks some. The sample includes about 480,000 clones, roughly 85% seen only once; the top ten take roughly 13%. This specimen consisted of peripheral blood, obtained in a trial of Ad26.COV2.S vaccine versus placebo. Receptors were obtained from a person aged 18 to 59 who received the Ad26.COV2.S COVID-19 vaccine or a placebo.

The chain recombines TRBV28 with TRBJ2-5; D ambiguous. Trimming cost V 6 bases and J 5 bases, with 10 bases left between them. The CDR3 sequence is 12 residues long. Germline CDR1 reads MDHEN; CDR2 reads SYDVKM. The CDR3 protein is CASSPTRETQYF. DNA of the CDR3: TGTGCCAGCAGCCCGACTCGGGAGACCCAGTACTTC.

This chain uses TRBV10-3 with TRBJ2-1; a weak D match, TRBD2 (6 bases). The CDR3 sequence is 13 residues long. CDR1 is ENHRY, CDR2 SYGVKD, per germline. With 0 bases removed from V and 7 bases from J, the gap between germline ends came to 7 bases. The CDR3, as DNA: TGTGCCATCAGTGAGTCTGGGGGGAATGAGCAGTTCTTC. Protein sequence: CAISESGGNEQFF.

The chain combines TRBV30 with TRBJ1-1; D not certain. With 1 base removed from V and 0 bases from J, the gap between germline ends came to 9 bases. Germline CDR1 and CDR2: GTSNPN and SVGIG (reference sequence). The CDR3 consists of 14 residues. Here the CDR3 DNA reads TGTGCCTGGAGTGGTGGAGTTATGAACACTGAAGCTTTCTTT. It translates to CAWSGGVMNTEAFF.

In this sample, this clone turned up a few times. Other DNA variants within this sample encode the same CDR3. The CDR3: CASRGNQPQHF. CDR3 coding DNA: TGTGCCAGCCGAGGCAATCAGCCCCAGCATTTT. V and J are TRBV28 and TRBJ1-5; D call uncertain. Trimming pared 8 bases from V and 2 bases from J, leaving 4 bases between. This CDR3 spans 11 amino acids. The germline V gene has CDR1 MDHEN and CDR2 SYDVKM.

CDR3 in DNA: TGTGCCTGGAACTTGGGGGGATCTAACTATGGCTACACCTTC. Its protein product is CAWNLGGSNYGYTF. The chain recombines TRBV30 with TRBJ1-2; tentative D call: TRBD1 (5 bases). CDR3 size: 14 residues. The germline V gene has CDR1 GTSNPN and CDR2 SVGIG (reference sequence). The V gene lost 4 bases and the J gene lost 0 bases, with 12 bases spanning the gap.

This chain links TRBV4-3 with TRBJ2-2; no firm D call. This CDR3 is 15 amino acids long. CDR1 and CDR2 (germline): LGHNA, YSLEER. The ends were cut back, 1 base at V and 3 bases at J, with 9 bases in the middle. CDR3 loop: CASSQGDLHTGELFF. In nucleotides, the CDR3 is TGCGCCAGCAGCCAAGGAGACCTCCACACCGGGGAGCTGTTTTTT.

This clone has more than one count but fewer than ten. The chain links TRBV6-5 to TRBJ1-6, with 8 bases aligning to TRBD1. V trimming: 5 bases; J trimming: 7 bases; junction bases outside the gene matches: 7. The CDR3 is made up of 15 amino acids. Germline V gene sequence: CDR1 MNHEY, CDR2 SVGAGI. For the CDR3, the DNA is TGTGCCAGCAGTACCCGACAGGGGCAGAATTCACCCCTCCACTTT. This translates into CASSTRQGQNSPLHF.